This T cell receptor (beta chain) was recovered during a study of graft-versus-host responses after intestinal transplantation. The method was immunoSEQ multiplex PCR; TCRdb's version includes in-frame clones alone and lacks a portion of them. The sample shows 20,000 or so clones, roughly 86% of them seen only once. Deletions cut 3 bases from V and 0 bases from J, with 6 bases between. Per germline, CDR1 MNHEY and CDR2 SVGAGI. This CDR3 has 14 amino acids. This TCR derives from a human patient who received an intestinal transplant, so some T cells may come from the graft donor. The chain employs TRBV6-5 and TRBJ1-3; D not resolved. Sequencing used bone marrow, obtained about 130 days after transplant. The DNA of the CDR3 is TGTGCCAGCAGTTATCGGACCTCTGGAAACACCATATATTTT. Protein: CASSYRTSGNTIYF.